Following are 24 T cell receptor beta chains from one sample sequenced in a study of blood T cell repertoires in COVID-19. Method: immunoSEQ multiplex PCR; TCRdb's copy keeps in-frame clones and lacks some. Counted here are about 280,000 clones, around 93% occurring once; the ten biggest clones make up about 3%. Sequencing was performed on PBMCs or T cells enriched from blood (not recorded which). The receptors shown here come from a man between 35 and 55 years old who had been exposed to COVID-19.

CDR3 residues: CASSLYPYNTGELFF. The CDR3 nucleotides are TGTGCCAGCAGTTTATATCCTTATAACACCGGGGAGCTGTTTTTT. The chain joins TRBV27 to TRBJ2-2, with D unclear. This CDR3 region has 15 residues. Germline values: CDR1 MNHEY, CDR2 SMNVEV (reference sequence). Trimming removed 1 base at V and 2 bases at J, with 8 bases between.

The V gene is TRBV6-2 or TRBV6-3, the J gene TRBJ1-5; no firm D call. Trimming shortened V by 1 base and J by 7 bases, and 8 bases separated the two germline ends. Per germline, CDR1 MNHEY and CDR2 SVGEGT. CDR3 length: 13 residues. The CDR3 DNA sequence: TGTGCCAGCAGTTACTTCGGCGGGCAGCCCCAGCATTTT. Its protein product is CASSYFGGQPQHF.

The DNA for the CDR3 is TGTGCCACCAGTGACGTGACAGAAAAATCGAACACCGGGGAGCTGTTTTTT. This translates into CATSDVTEKSNTGELFF. The chain uses TRBV24-1 and TRBJ2-2, with D perhaps matching TRBD1 (5 bases). CDR3 length: 17 amino acids. Germline assignment: CDR1 KGHDR and CDR2 SFDVKD. Trimming took 4 bases from V and 0 from J, leaving 14 bases between them.

This clone was seen only once. The J gene is TRBJ1-5, the V gene TRBV5-4; the match to TRBD1 covers 8 bases. This CDR3 has 18 residues. Per germline, CDR1 SGHNT and CDR2 YYREEE (reference sequence). Trimming cost V 4 bases and J 0 bases; bases outside gene matches: 12. The CDR3 region is CASSNLPDRGYSNQPQHF. DNA for the CDR3: TGTGCCAGCAGCAATCTTCCCGACAGGGGATATAGCAATCAGCCCCAGCATTTT.

About this clone: This CDR3 is also generated by other DNA sequences in the sample. Here the CDR3 DNA reads TGTGCCAGCAGCCTAGGACTAGCCTCCTACGAGCAGTACTTC. It encodes CASSLGLASYEQYF. The chain has TRBV7-2 and TRBJ2-7, with 8 bases matching TRBD2. Germline CDR1 reads SGHTA; CDR2 reads FQGNSA. The CDR3 extends over 14 amino acids. The junction had 3 bases not matched to a gene; V was cut back by 5 bases and J by 0 bases.

V and J are TRBV30 and TRBJ1-1; 8 bases align to TRBD1. The CDR3 has 17 residues. V lost 2 bases and J lost 1; bases outside the gene matches: 12. From germline, CDR1 is GTSNPN and CDR2 SVGIG (reference sequence). The DNA of the CDR3 is TGTGCCTGGAGTCACGGCGCAGGGGGCTTGGGGAACACTGAAGCTTTCTTT. It yields the protein CAWSHGAGGLGNTEAFF.

For the CDR3, the DNA is TGTGCCTGGAGTGAGGGGTCTTTTAATCAGCCCCAGCATTTT. Its translation is CAWSEGSFNQPQHF. The chain combines TRBV30 with TRBJ1-5; maybe TRBD1 (5 bases). This CDR3 comprises 14 residues. V lost 1 base and J 4 bases, leaving 11 bases between the germline ends. CDR1 and CDR2 from the germline V gene are GTSNPN and SVGIG (reference sequence).

This clone occurred once. This chain connects TRBV21-1 to TRBJ2-5; TRBD2 was called by the table and not checked on the DNA. TRBV21-1 constitutes a pseudogene. The CDR3 is made up of 18 amino acids. CDR3 bases: TGTGCCAGCAGCAAAGCGACACGTAGCGGGAGGGCGGGGGAGACCCAGTACTTC. The encoded protein is CASSKATRSGRAGETQYF.

This sequence joins TRBV18 and TRBJ1-2; D is perhaps TRBD1 (5 bases). The CDR3 extends over 13 amino acids. Between the trimmed V and J ends, which lost 0 bases and 4 bases, there was a span of 6 bases. Germline-derived CDR1 and CDR2 are KGHSH and LQKENI. CDR3 DNA: TGTGCCAGCTCACCACCGGGGGGCTATGGCTACACCTTC. Protein sequence: CASSPPGGYGYTF.

The CDR3 loop is CASSYPTGENTEAFF. CDR3 nucleotides: TGTGCCAGCAGTTACCCCACAGGGGAGAACACTGAAGCTTTCTTT. The chain links TRBV6-2 or TRBV6-3 to TRBJ1-1; 7 bases are shared with TRBD1. Germline V gives CDR1 MNHEY, CDR2 SVGEGT. The ends lost 2 bases at V and 1 base at J; junction bases unmatched: 4. The CDR3 runs to 15 residues.

The chain recombines TRBV6-2 or TRBV6-3 with TRBJ1-1; 8 bases match TRBD1. The CDR3 covers 14 residues. The V segment lost 0 bases and the J segment 5 bases; nucleotides outside the gene matches: 2. CDR1 MNHEY and CDR2 SVGEGT come from the germline V gene. CDR3 in amino acids: CASSYSDRVTEAFF. CDR3 in DNA: TGTGCCAGCAGTTACTCGGACAGGGTGACTGAAGCTTTCTTT.

The chain recombines TRBV5-1 with TRBJ2-7, with 8 nucleotides matching TRBD1. The CDR3 consists of 12 residues. V was pared by 4 bases and J by 5 bases, with 2 bases of the junction left unmatched. Germline CDR1 and CDR2: SGHRS and YFSETQ. The DNA for the CDR3 is TGCGCCAGCAGCCTGGACAGGGACGAGCAGTACTTC. Amino acid sequence: CASSLDRDEQYF.

The chain uses TRBV5-1 and TRBJ1-2, with TRBD1 identical over 8 bases. This CDR3 comprises 15 residues. CDR1 SGHRS and CDR2 YFSETQ come from the germline V gene. The J segment lost 4 bases and the V segment lost 0 bases, leaving 5 bases of the junction unmatched. The CDR3 sequence: CASSLDAGGPYGYTF. In nucleotides, the CDR3 is TGCGCCAGCAGCTTGGATGCAGGGGGCCCCTATGGCTACACCTTC.

This clone was seen a single time. The same CDR3 is also encoded by other DNA sequences in this sample. The chain combines TRBV9 with TRBJ2-3; D gene uncertain. From germline, CDR1 is SGDLS and CDR2 YYNGEE. Trimming removed 4 bases at V and 3 bases at J, with 9 bases between. The CDR3 consists of 13 residues. The CDR3 DNA is TGTGCCAGCAGCCCCCGCGGAACAGATACGCAGTATTTT. This encodes CASSPRGTDTQYF. The whole variable domain, remainder taken from reference TRBV9 and TRBJ2-3, is DSGVTQTPKHLITATGQRVTLRCSPRSGDLSVYWYQQSLDQGLQFLIQYYNGEERAKGNILERFSAQQFPDLHSELNLSSLELGDSALYFCASSPRGTDTQYFGPGTRLTVL.

The CDR3 DNA sequence: TGTGCCAGCAGCGAAGGTGACATGTCCTACAATGAGCAGTTCTTC. This codes for CASSEGDMSYNEQFF. The chain joins TRBV9 to TRBJ2-1, with D uncertain. Trimming stripped 3 bases from V and 1 base from J, with 11 bases between. The CDR3 sequence is 15 residues long. Germline-derived CDR1 and CDR2 are SGDLS and YYNGEE. The variable domain in full, completed from reference TRBV9 and TRBJ2-1, reads DSGVTQTPKHLITATGQRVTLRCSPRSGDLSVYWYQQSLDQGLQFLIQYYNGEERAKGNILERFSAQQFPDLHSELNLSSLELGDSALYFCASSEGDMSYNEQFFGPGTRLTVL.

CDR3 in DNA: TGTGCCAGCAGCCCGCAGGACTCCACTGAAGCTTTCTTT. Amino acids: CASSPQDSTEAFF. The V and J genes are TRBV7-3 and TRBJ1-1; D is undetermined. The germline V and J ends were trimmed by 5 bases and 4 bases, with 11 bases remaining between them. The length of the CDR3 is 13 residues. The germline CDR1 and CDR2 sequences are SGHTA and FQGTGA.

The chain is built from TRBV15 and TRBJ2-1; D might be TRBD2 (5 bases). CDR1 and CDR2 (germline): LNHNV, YYDKDF (reference sequence). Trimming removed 5 bases from V and 5 bases from J, with 13 bases in between. This CDR3 spans 14 amino acids. The CDR3, as DNA: TGTGCCACCAGCCGAAGGGAGACCCACAATGAGCAGTTCTTC. Its translation: CATSRRETHNEQFF.

The genes are TRBV10-2 and TRBJ2-4; no clear D. Germline CDR1 is WSHSY and CDR2 is SAAADI. The V gene lost 6 bases and the J gene lost 1 base, with 4 bases spanning the gap. The CDR3 covers 12 residues. DNA for the CDR3: TGCGCCAGCAGACAGGCCAAAAACATTCAGTACTTC. Translation: CASRQAKNIQYF.

V gene TRBV11-3 combines with J gene TRBJ2-1, with TRBD2 matching 7 bases. Germline-derived CDR1 and CDR2 are SGHNT and YENEEA. This CDR3 contains 16 residues. V was clipped by 2 bases and J by 3 bases; unmatched bases: 7. Here the CDR3 DNA reads TGTGCCAGCAGCTTAATTGGCGGGAGTATCTACAATGAGCAGTTCTTC. Translation gives CASSLIGGSIYNEQFF.

The V gene is TRBV6-1, the J gene TRBJ2-3, with 13 bases aligning to TRBD2. CDR3 length: 17 residues. The V gene's germline CDR1 is MNHNS and CDR2 SASEGT. The V and J ends lost 4 bases and 5 bases, in that order; junction bases with no gene match: 9. This CDR3 is CASSVRTSGSIGDTQYF. For the CDR3, the DNA is TGTGCCAGCAGTGTCCGGACTAGCGGGAGTATTGGAGATACGCAGTATTTT.

The rearrangement uses TRBV4-2 and TRBJ2-1, with 12 bases fitting TRBD2. Germline CDR1 LGHNA, CDR2 YNFKEQ. The CDR3 contains 16 residues. V lost 1 base and J lost 9; bases outside the gene matches: 7. CDR3 region: CASSQASGRARAEQFF. The CDR3 bases are TGTGCCAGCAGCCAAGCTAGCGGGAGGGCCCGGGCTGAGCAGTTCTTC.

The chain has TRBV7-2 and TRBJ2-3; D gene uncertain. V was cut by 5 bases and J by 0 bases, with 12 bases left in between. There are 15 residues in the CDR3. CDR1 is SGHTA, CDR2 FQGNSA, per germline. In nucleotides, the CDR3 is TGTGCCAGCAGCCTATTGGGCGAAAGCACAGATACGCAGTATTTT. As protein: CASSLLGESTDTQYF.

Note on this clone: Other DNA sequences in the sample encode the same CDR3. The chain combines TRBV30 with TRBJ1-1; maybe TRBD1 (5 bases). Trimming removed 0 bases at V and 0 bases at J, with 5 bases between. CDR1 and CDR2 from the germline V gene are GTSNPN and SVGIG (reference sequence). The CDR3 is made up of 13 amino acids. The CDR3: CAWSVQVNTEAFF. In nucleotides, the CDR3 is TGTGCCTGGAGTGTACAGGTGAACACTGAAGCTTTCTTT.

The J gene is TRBJ1-5, the V gene TRBV6-5; 7 bases are shared with TRBD1. Germline CDR1 is MNHEY and CDR2 is SVGAGI. The CDR3 sequence is 13 residues long. Trimming took 6 bases from V and 7 from J; bases not matched to a gene: 6. In DNA, the CDR3 is TGTGCCAGCAGCCAGACAGGGCCCCAGCCCCAGCATTTT. The encoded protein is CASSQTGPQPQHF.